This T cell receptor beta chain was obtained from a study of blood T cell repertoires in COVID-19. Turning to the study itself: Spain, Italy and the United States supplied samples that represented acute and convalescent COVID-19. Nucleic acid was either cDNA or gDNA, and it came from T cells, B-cell-depleted T cells, or PBMCs.

The CDR3 runs to 15 residues. Deletions cut 2 bases from V and 2 bases from J, with 13 bases between. Germline CDR1 MDHEN, CDR2 SYDVKM. In the original analysis: From reference gene primer amplification, estimates of nucleated cell counts were derived. Sequenced by immunoSEQ multiplex PCR; TCRdb stores in-frame clones only, minus some. V, J and clone size are taken as reported in that table, and D and trimming were inferred from the DNA itself. The sample has 95,000 to 110,000 clones, around 90% seen once. This TCR came from a woman of 80 years or more in a cohort sampled during active COVID-19. Sequencing input: peripheral blood. The chain is built from TRBV28 and TRBJ2-7; perhaps TRBD2 as D (6 bases). The CDR3 here is CASSLAGPIPYEQYF. CDR3 bases: TGTGCCAGCAGTTTAGCGGGACCAATCCCCTACGAGCAGTACTTC.